This is a list of T cell receptor beta chains from one sample in a study of cytomegalovirus exposure and HLA in healthy donors. Profiled with immunoSEQ multiplex PCR; TCRdb holds only in-frame clones, not every one. This table has under 250,000 clones, 70% to 90% appearing once. The sequenced sample consisted of PBMCs. All receptors derive from a human donor in good health. The conserved cysteine and the conserved F or W are not part of the CDR3 here. The D gene is left open where the match is weak.

length	D	V	J	CDR3
12	TRBD1	TRBV5-4	TRBJ2-7	ASSPDRVVFEQY
12	.	TRBV7-9	.	ASSPRGQEYEQY
18	TRBD2	TRBV4-1	TRBJ2-7	ASSQKGLAGGSERSYEQY
15	TRBD2	TRBV7-6	TRBJ2-3	ASSLIPLAGGIDTQY
18	TRBD2	TRBV2	TRBJ2-3	ASPGRGASGILNPGDTQY
12	.	TRBV18	TRBJ2-5	ASSPFGYQETQY
11	.	TRBV5-1	TRBJ2-2	ASSLASVGELF
12	TRBD1	TRBV6-1	TRBJ2-3	ASSRDRTTDTQY
14	.	TRBV9	TRBJ1-2	ASSVTGRGEHYGYT
11	TRBD1	TRBV30	TRBJ1-2	AWSETGVYGYT
13	.	TRBV9	TRBJ2-2	ASSVAGVNTGELF
11	TRBD1	TRBV7-3	TRBJ2-2	ASSPPGQPELF
13	TRBD1	TRBV27	TRBJ1-4	ASSYPGQNVEKLF
14	TRBD1	TRBV7-9	TRBJ2-7	ASSSTGTGSSYEQY
13	TRBD1	TRBV6-1	TRBJ2-7	ASRGTDRASYEQY
11	.	TRBV19	TRBJ2-1	ASSYGGANEQF
14	TRBD1	TRBV5-1	TRBJ1-2	ASSLPSGTGGDGYT
9	TRBD2	TRBV7-8	TRBJ2-3	AGGGTDTQY
15	TRBD2	TRBV13	TRBJ2-1	ASSFGPGTSGSGEQF
13	TRBD1	TRBV5-1	TRBJ2-7	ASSGDRRLSYEQY
11	.	TRBV19	TRBJ1-2	ASALKAEYGYT
11	.	TRBV6-1	TRBJ1-2	ASSEYRDYGYT
15	TRBD2	TRBV10-2	TRBJ2-1	ASSEPLLAGGFNEQF
13	TRBD1	TRBV6-1	TRBJ2-7	ASPANTGASYEQY
13	.	TRBV9	TRBJ2-1	ASSVGGGSYNEQF
11	.	TRBV27	TRBJ2-7	ASSSQVPYEQY
12	.	TRBV7-9	TRBJ2-1	ASSSGRGQWEQF
13	.	TRBV2	TRBJ2-7	ASSEEAPAPLEQY
13	TRBD1	TRBV28	TRBJ1-5	ASSGQGAGNQPQH
12	.	TRBV7-9	TRBJ1-1	ASSWELRDTEAF
14	TRBD1	TRBV6-6	TRBJ1-5	ASNNPGQGVRQPQH
16	TRBD2	TRBV4-1	TRBJ2-6	ASSQALAEKPGANVLT
13	.	TRBV10-3	TRBJ1-3	AISAGRGERNTIY
16	TRBD2	TRBV5-1	TRBJ2-5	ASSDQKGTSGGQETQY
13	TRBD2	TRBV7-2	TRBJ2-1	ASSLVAGAENEQF
12	.	TRBV6-5	TRBJ1-1	ASREGVANTEAF
11	.	TRBV29-1	TRBJ1-2	SVAAGADYGYT
16	TRBD1	TRBV9	TRBJ1-3	ASSADLRGRSSGNTIY
12	TRBD1	TRBV19	TRBJ2-7	ASSSPGQGHEQY
11	.	TRBV7-9	TRBJ2-3	ASSLVRADTQY